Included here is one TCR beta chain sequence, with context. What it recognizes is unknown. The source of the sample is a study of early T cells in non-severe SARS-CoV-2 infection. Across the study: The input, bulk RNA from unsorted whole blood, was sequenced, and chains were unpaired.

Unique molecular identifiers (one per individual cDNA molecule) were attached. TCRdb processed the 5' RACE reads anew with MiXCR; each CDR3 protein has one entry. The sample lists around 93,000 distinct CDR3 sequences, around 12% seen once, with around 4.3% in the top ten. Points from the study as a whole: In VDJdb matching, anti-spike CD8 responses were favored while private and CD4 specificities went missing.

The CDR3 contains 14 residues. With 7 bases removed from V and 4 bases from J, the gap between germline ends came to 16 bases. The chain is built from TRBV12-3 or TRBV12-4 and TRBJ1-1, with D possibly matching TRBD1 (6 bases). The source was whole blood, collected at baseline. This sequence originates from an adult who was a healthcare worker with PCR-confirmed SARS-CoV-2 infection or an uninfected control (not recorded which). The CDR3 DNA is TGTGCCAGCACCAAACAGGGAGCGGGCACTGAAGCTTTCTTT. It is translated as CASTKQGAGTEAFF.